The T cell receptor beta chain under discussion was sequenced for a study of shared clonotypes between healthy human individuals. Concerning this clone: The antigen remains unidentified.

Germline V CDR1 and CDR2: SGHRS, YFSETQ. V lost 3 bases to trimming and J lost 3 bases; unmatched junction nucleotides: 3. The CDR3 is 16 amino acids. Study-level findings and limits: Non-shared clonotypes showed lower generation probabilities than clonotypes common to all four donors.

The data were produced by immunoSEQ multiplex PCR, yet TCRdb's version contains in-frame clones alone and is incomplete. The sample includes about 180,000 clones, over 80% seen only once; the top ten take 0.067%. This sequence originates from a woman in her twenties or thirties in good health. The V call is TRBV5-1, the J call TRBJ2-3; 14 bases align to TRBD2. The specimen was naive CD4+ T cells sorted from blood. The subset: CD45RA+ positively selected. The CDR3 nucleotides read TGCGCCAGCAGCTCAGGACTAGCGGGAGGTACAGATACGCAGTATTTT. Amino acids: CASSSGLAGGTDTQYF.